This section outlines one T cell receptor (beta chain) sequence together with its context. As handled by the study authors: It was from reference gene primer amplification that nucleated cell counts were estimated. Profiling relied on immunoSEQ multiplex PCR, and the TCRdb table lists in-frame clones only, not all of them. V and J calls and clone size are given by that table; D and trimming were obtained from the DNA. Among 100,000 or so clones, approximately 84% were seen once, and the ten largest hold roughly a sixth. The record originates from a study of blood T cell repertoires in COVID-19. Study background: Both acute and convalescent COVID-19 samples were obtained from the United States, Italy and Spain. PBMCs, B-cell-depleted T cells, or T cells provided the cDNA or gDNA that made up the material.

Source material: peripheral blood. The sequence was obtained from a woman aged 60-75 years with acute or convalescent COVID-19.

CDR3 amino acids: CATSRGFGLAENEQFF. DNA for the CDR3: TGTGCCACCAGCAGAGGCTTTGGACTAGCGGAAAATGAGCAGTTCTTC. The chain employs TRBV15 and TRBJ2-1, with 10 bases that match TRBD2. The CDR3 contains 16 residues. Germline V lookup: CDR1 LNHNV, CDR2 YYDKDF (reference sequence). Losses at the gene ends were 1 base for V and 7 bases for J; bases not matched to a gene: 7.